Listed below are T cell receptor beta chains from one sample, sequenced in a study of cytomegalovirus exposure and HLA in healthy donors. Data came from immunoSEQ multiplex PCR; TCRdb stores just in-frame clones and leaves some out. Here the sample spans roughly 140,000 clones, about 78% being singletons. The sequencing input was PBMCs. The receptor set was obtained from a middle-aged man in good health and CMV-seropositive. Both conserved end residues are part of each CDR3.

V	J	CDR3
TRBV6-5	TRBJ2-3	CASSYSRAGGTDTQYF
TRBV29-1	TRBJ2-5	CSVGTSFQETQYF
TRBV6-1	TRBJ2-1	CASREKSSYNEQFF
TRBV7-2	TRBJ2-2	CASSLRGRHTGELFF
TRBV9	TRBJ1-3	CASSVATAGPGNTIYF
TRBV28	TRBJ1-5	CASSPSGRGRGKPQHF
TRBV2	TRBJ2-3	CASSTTGVVTQYF
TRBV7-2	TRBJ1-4	CASSPRTGEKLFF
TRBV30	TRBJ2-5	CAWSVGGAGGETQYF
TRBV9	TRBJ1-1	CASSVVGTPGEGTEAFF
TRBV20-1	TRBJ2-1	CSAFLYNEQFF
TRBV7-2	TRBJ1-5	CASSPTGGNQPQHF
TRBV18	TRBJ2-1	CASSDRYNEQFF
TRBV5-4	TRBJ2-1	CASSAGTGRSEQFF
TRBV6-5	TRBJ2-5	CASSYSATGGETQYF
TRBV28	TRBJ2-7	CASSQGPYSYEQYF
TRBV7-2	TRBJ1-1	CASSLALGSGLAEAFF
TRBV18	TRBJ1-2	CASSPTDSINYGYTF
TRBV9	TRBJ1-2	CASETGRYGYTF
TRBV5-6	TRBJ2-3	CASSLDPVDTQYF
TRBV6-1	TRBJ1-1	CASSVTANTEAFF
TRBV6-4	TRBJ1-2	CASSSDRGVGYTF
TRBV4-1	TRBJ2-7	CASSLGTGDEQYF
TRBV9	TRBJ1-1	CASRNRQEAEAFF
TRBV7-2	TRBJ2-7	CASSRDSSYEQYF
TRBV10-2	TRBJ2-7	CASGGGGGYEQYF
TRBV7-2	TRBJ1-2	CASGQLYGYTF
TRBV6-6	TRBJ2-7	CASSYSYSYEQYF
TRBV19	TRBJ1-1	CASNRPLGLTGSLNTEAFF
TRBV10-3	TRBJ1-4	CAIGTGQGNEKLFF
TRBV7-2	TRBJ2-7	CASSLVGGRRSYEQYF
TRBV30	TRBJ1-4	CAWSVNSNEKLFF
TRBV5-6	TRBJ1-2	CASSFLDRQAPGYTF
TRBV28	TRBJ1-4	CASQTGVEKLFF
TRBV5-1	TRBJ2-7	CASSLTGGNYEQYF
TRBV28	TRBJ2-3	CASHSGGTDTQYF
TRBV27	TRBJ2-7	CASSKGYYYEQYF
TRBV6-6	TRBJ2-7	CASSPQGAAHEQYF
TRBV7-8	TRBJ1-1	CASSSPTGRSNTEAFF
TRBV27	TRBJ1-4	CASSVSGGASEKLFF
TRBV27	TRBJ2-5	CASSLETVGLEETQYF
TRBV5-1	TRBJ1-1	CASSLTSSRGHTEAFF
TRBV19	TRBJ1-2	CASRAMGQGYGYTF
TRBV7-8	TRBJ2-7	CASRQPGSSYEQYF
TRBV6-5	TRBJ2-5	CASRPLAGDETQYF
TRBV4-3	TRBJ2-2	CASSQTGGGTGELFF
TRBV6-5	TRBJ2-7	CASSTGTSGYEQYF